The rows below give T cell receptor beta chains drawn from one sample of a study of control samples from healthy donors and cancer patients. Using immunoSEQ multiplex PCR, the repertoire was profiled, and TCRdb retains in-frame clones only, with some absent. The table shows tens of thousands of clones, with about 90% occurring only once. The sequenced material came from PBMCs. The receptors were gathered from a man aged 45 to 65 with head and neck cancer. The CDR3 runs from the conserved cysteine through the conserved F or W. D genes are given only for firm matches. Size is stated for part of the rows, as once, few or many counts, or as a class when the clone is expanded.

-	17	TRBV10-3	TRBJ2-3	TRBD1	TGTGCCATCAGTGACCCGACAGGGACGGGTGAATCGGATACGCAGTATTTT	CAISDPTGTGESDTQYF
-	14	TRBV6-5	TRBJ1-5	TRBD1	TGTGCCAGCAAAAACAGGGGCGGCAATCAGCCCCAGCATTTT	CASKNRGGNQPQHF
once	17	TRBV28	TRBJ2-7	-	TGTGCCAGCAGTTTATCAAAATCGGGGGCACAGGGGAGCGAGCAGTACTTC	CASSLSKSGAQGSEQYF
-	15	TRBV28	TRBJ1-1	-	TGTGCCAGTTTTACTCTAGCGGACACCGGCTTCGAAGCTTTCTTT	CASFTLADTGFEAFF
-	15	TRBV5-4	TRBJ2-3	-	TGTGCCAGCAGCTTGCTTTGGGATAGCACAGATACGCAGTATTTT	CASSLLWDSTDTQYF
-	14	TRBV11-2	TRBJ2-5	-	TGTGCCAGCAGCTACCGAGGGGCTGGAGAGACCCAGTACTTC	CASSYRGAGETQYF
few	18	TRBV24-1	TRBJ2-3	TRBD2	TGTGCCACCAGTGAAGATGGGACTAGCGGGAGGAACTCAGATACGCAGTATTTT	CATSEDGTSGRNSDTQYF
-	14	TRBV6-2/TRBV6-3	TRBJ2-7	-	TGTGCCAGCAGTTCGGGCGGGGCGAGCTACGAGCAGTACTTC	CASSSGGASYEQYF
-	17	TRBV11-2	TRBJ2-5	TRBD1	TGTGCCAGCAGCCCCAAAGAAGCGGACAGGGACCGAGAGACCCAGTACTTC	CASSPKEADRDRETQYF
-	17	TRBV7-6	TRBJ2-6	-	TGTGCCAGCAGCTTATCAGGGCCCGGGTCTGGGGCCAACGTCCTGACTTTC	CASSLSGPGSGANVLTF
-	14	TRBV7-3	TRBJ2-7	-	TGTGCCAGCAGCCCAGACGACGCATCCTACGAGCAGTACTTC	CASSPDDASYEQYF
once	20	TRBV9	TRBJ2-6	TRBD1	TGTGCCAGCAGCGTATGGGACAGAGAGTACTTAAGCTCTGGGGCCAACGTCCTGACTTTC	CASSVWDREYLSSGANVLTF
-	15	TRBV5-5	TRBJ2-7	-	TGTGCCAGCAGCCTTGTCCCCCTAGGCACCTACGAGCAGTACTTC	CASSLVPLGTYEQYF
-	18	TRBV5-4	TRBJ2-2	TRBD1	TGTGCCAGCAGCTCCGCCCACCCTCGGGACAGGGCGACCGGGGAGCTGTTTTTT	CASSSAHPRDRATGELFF
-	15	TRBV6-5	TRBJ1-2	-	TGTGCCAGCAGTTCCGACAGTCGGGATAACTATGGCTACACCTTC	CASSSDSRDNYGYTF
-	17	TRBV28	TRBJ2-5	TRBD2	TGTGCCAGCAGTTTATGGCCTAGCGGGGGGGCCCGGGAGACCCAGTACTTC	CASSLWPSGGARETQYF
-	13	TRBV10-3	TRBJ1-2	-	TGTGCCATCAGTGAACCGAGGAACTATGGCTACACCTTC	CAISEPRNYGYTF
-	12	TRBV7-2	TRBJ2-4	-	TGTGCCAGCAGCTTTTTTGGGAACATTCAGTACTTC	CASSFFGNIQYF
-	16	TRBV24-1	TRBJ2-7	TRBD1	TGTGCCACCAATCCCCGGGACAGGGATTGTTCCTACGAGCAGTACTTC	CATNPRDRDCSYEQYF
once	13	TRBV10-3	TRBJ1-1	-	TGTGCCATCAGGTTGGGACAGAACACTGAAGCTTTCTTT	CAIRLGQNTEAFF
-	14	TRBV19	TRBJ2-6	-	TGTGCCAGTAGTATACAATCTGGGGCCAACGTCCTGACTTTC	CASSIQSGANVLTF
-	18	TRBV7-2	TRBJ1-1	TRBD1	TGTGCCAGCAGCTTAGCGCAGACAGGGGGCCGGAAGAACACTGAAGCTTTCTTT	CASSLAQTGGRKNTEAFF
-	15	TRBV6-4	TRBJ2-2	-	TGTGCCAGCAGTGACTCGAGGCAGAGCACCGGGGAGCTGTTTTTT	CASSDSRQSTGELFF
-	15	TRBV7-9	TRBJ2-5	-	TGTGCCAGCAGCTTAGTGGTCGGGGACGCTCAGACCCAGTACTTC	CASSLVVGDAQTQYF
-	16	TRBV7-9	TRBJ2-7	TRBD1	TGTGCCAGCAGCTTTATGGGGACAGGGTCCTTTGCGCGACAGTACTTC	CASSFMGTGSFARQYF
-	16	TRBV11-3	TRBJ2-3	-	TGTGCCAGCAGCCCAGGGGCCGGGTCCCGCACAGATACGCAGTATTTT	CASSPGAGSRTDTQYF
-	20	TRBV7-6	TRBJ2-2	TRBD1	TGTGCCAGCAGCTCTCCCGGGTTGGGCCAGGGGGTTTCGAACACCGGGGAGCTGTTTTTT	CASSSPGLGQGVSNTGELFF
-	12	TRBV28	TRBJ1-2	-	TGTGCCAGCAGTTTGGACATCTATGGCTACACCTTC	CASSLDIYGYTF